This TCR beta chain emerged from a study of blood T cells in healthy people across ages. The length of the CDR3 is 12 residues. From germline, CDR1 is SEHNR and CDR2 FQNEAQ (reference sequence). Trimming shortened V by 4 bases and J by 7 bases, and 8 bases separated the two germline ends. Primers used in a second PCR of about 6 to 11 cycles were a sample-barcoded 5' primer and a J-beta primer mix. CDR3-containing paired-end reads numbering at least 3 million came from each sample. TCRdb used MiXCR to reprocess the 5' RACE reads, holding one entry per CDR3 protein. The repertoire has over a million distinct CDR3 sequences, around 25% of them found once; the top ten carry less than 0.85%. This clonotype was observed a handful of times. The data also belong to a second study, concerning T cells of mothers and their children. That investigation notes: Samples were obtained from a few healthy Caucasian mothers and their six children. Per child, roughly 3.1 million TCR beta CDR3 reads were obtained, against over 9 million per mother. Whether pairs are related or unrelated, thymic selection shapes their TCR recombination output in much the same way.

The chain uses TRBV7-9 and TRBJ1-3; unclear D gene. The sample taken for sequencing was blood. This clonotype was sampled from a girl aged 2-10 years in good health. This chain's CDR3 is CASSSERNTIYF. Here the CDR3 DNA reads TGTGCCAGCAGCTCCGAGCGCAACACCATATATTTT.